These 22 T cell receptor beta chains were all obtained from the same sample, sequenced in a study of radiation and T cells in renal cell carcinoma (dated by TCRdb to 2020 to 2021). Explained via the paper, the time point label denotes: baseline pretreatment blood. The treatment or condition tag for this specimen amounts to: 15 Gy SBRT to primary tumor, nephrectomy 4 weeks later. Library preparation employed the immunoSEQ multiplex PCR assay. Drawn from immuneACCESS, this table holds only the in-frame rearrangements with V and J called that TCRdb kept. Clones are partly lost; checked studies trace under half to an unresolved V gene and leave the rest unexplained. For this sample there are 85,000 to 100,000 clones; approximately 86% appear just once. The ten top clones hold approximately 8.4% of the sample. The sample in question was blood, obtained from a patient whose treatment included radiotherapy and nephrectomy. These receptors were obtained from a man over 45 with renal cell carcinoma.

This chain joins TRBV30 and TRBJ1-2, with 8 bases fitting TRBD1. Losses at the gene ends were 5 bases for V and 6 bases for J; bases not matched to a gene: 5. CDR3 length: 12 residues. Germline values: CDR1 GTSNPN, CDR2 SVGIG (reference sequence). CDR3 region: CAWGQGGNGYTF. CDR3 nucleotide sequence: TGTGCCTGGGGACAGGGTGGAAATGGCTACACCTTC.

The chain is built from TRBV6-5 and TRBJ2-7; a weak D match, TRBD2 (6 bases). CDR1 MNHEY and CDR2 SVGAGI come from the germline V gene. Trimming cost V 4 bases and J 2 bases, with 9 bases left between them. This CDR3 spans 13 amino acids. The CDR3 protein is CASSSEGTYEQYF. The CDR3 nucleotides read TGTGCCAGCAGTTCGGAGGGTACCTACGAGCAGTACTTC.

The J gene is TRBJ2-7, the V gene TRBV28; D is possibly TRBD2 (6 bases). V lost 7 bases and J 2 bases, leaving 21 bases between the germline ends. The V gene's germline CDR1 is MDHEN and CDR2 SYDVKM. CDR3 length: 16 residues. The CDR3 sequence: CASTYMWGTEPYEQYF. The CDR3 region has the DNA TGTGCCAGCACCTACATGTGGGGGACTGAGCCCTACGAGCAGTACTTC.

This chain uses TRBV10-3 with TRBJ2-5; 9 bases fit TRBD1. The length of the CDR3 is 18 residues. Germline V gives CDR1 ENHRY, CDR2 SYGVKD. The ends lost 0 bases at V and 4 bases at J; junction bases unmatched: 12. CDR3 amino acids: CAISESFWVTGGAETQYF. Here the CDR3 DNA reads TGTGCCATCAGTGAGTCTTTCTGGGTAACAGGGGGCGCAGAGACCCAGTACTTC.

This chain links TRBV7-8 with TRBJ2-5; D gene ambiguous. The V and J ends lost 3 bases and 1 base respectively, with 12 bases between them. Germline CDR1 SGHVS, CDR2 FQNEAQ. This CDR3 is 15 amino acids long. CDR3 amino acids: CASSFVGRTQETQYF. The CDR3 nucleotides are TGTGCCAGCAGCTTCGTAGGACGGACCCAAGAGACCCAGTACTTC. Based on the CDR3 plus reference TRBV7-8 and TRBJ2-5, the full variable domain is GAGVSQSPRYKVAKRGQDVALRCDPISGHVSLFWYQQALGQGPEFLTYFQNEAQLDKSGLPSDRFFAERPEGSVSTLKIQRTQQEDSAVYLCASSFVGRTQETQYFGPGTRLLVL.

The chain is built from TRBV12-5 and TRBJ1-5; D not certain. CDR1 LGHNT and CDR2 FRNRAP come from the germline V gene. The CDR3 runs to 16 residues. V gave up 5 bases and J gave up 4 bases, with 18 bases separating them. CDR3 sequence (DNA): TGTGCTAGTGGTCCGCCGGGAACCCGAAGAAATCAGCCCCAGCATTTT. Encoded protein: CASGPPGTRRNQPQHF. The full variable domain, rest sourced from reference TRBV12-5 and TRBJ1-5, is DARVTQTPRHKVTEMGQEVTMRCQPILGHNTVFWYRQTMMQGLELLAYFRNRAPLDDSGMPKDRFSAEMPDATLATLKIQPSEPRDSAVYFCASGPPGTRRNQPQHFGDGTRLSIL.

The chain has TRBV2 and TRBJ2-7; a possible D gene is TRBD2 (6 bases). V lost 10 bases and J lost 3, with 16 bases in between. From germline, CDR1 is SNHLY and CDR2 FYNNEI. The CDR3 is 13 residues long. The CDR3 here is CAIGGGTRYEQYF. The CDR3 DNA reads as TGTGCCATCGGCGGCGGGACTCGCTACGAGCAGTACTTC.

This chain links TRBV28 with TRBJ1-1; D unresolved. Trimming took 6 bases from V and 0 from J, leaving 2 bases between them. CDR1 is MDHEN, CDR2 SYDVKM, per germline. The CDR3 totals 11 residues. In DNA form, the CDR3 reads TGTGCCAGCAGGGTGAACACTGAAGCTTTCTTT. This encodes CASRVNTEAFF.

CDR3: CASKPGQLAYEQYF. The DNA of the CDR3 is TGTGCCAGCAAACCGGGACAGCTAGCCTACGAGCAGTACTTC. The gene calls are TRBV19 and TRBJ2-7, with 7 bases identical to TRBD1. Germline V gives CDR1 LNHDA, CDR2 SQIVND (reference sequence). The V segment lost 9 bases and the J segment 2 bases; nucleotides outside the gene matches: 10. The CDR3 length is 14 residues. Full variable domain (missing parts from reference TRBV19 and TRBJ2-7): DGGITQSPKYLFRKEGQNVTLSCEQNLNHDAMYWYRQDPGQGLRLIYYSQIVNDFQKGDIAEGYSVSREKKESFPLTVTSAQKNPTAFYLCASKPGQLAYEQYFGPGTRLTVT.

This clone showed up just once. The chain employs TRBV5-1 and TRBJ2-2; D is undetermined. Trimming shortened V by 1 base and J by 0 bases, and 7 bases separated the two germline ends. Germline V gene lookup returns CDR1 SGHRS and CDR2 YFSETQ. The CDR3 is 15 amino acids. CDR3 protein: CASSLRLANTGELFF. The CDR3 DNA reads TGCGCCAGCAGCTTGAGGCTAGCGAACACCGGGGAGCTGTTTTTT.

The chain uses TRBV19 and TRBJ2-5; D ambiguous. V lost 2 bases to trimming and J lost 5 bases, with 9 bases between them. CDR1 and CDR2 from the germline V gene are LNHDA and SQIVND (reference sequence). This CDR3 region has 13 residues. The CDR3 loop is CASSIQVEETQYF. In DNA, the CDR3 is TGTGCCAGTAGTATACAGGTCGAGGAGACCCAGTACTTC.

This clone came up once. The gene calls are TRBV4-2 and TRBJ1-1; D may be TRBD1 (5 bases). V lost 4 bases to trimming and J lost 10 bases, with 16 bases between them. The CDR3 length is 13 residues. Germline CDR1 LGHNA, CDR2 YNFKEQ. CDR3 region: CASSPARGAVAFF. The CDR3 DNA reads TGTGCCAGCAGCCCCGCCCGGGGCGCGGTAGCTTTCTTT.

V is TRBV20-1 and J is TRBJ2-7; weak D call: TRBD1 (5 bases). Germline V gene sequence: CDR1 DFQATT, CDR2 SNEGSKA (reference sequence). This CDR3 is built from 11 residues. Trimming removed 7 bases at V and 2 bases at J, with 9 bases between. The CDR3 is CSGQGTYEQYF. The DNA of the CDR3 is TGCAGTGGCCAGGGCACCTACGAGCAGTACTTC.

This clone was observed once. The chain is built from TRBV5-4 and TRBJ2-1; 10 bases agree with TRBD2. The germline CDR1 and CDR2 sequences are SGHNT and YYREEE (reference sequence). The CDR3 has 16 amino acids. The V segment lost 0 bases and the J segment 2 bases; nucleotides outside the gene matches: 2. CDR3 amino acids: CASSLGSGGAYNEQFF. As DNA, the CDR3 is TGTGCCAGCAGCTTGGGGAGCGGGGGGGCCTACAATGAGCAGTTCTTC.

V gene TRBV7-2 combines with J gene TRBJ2-5; TRBD2 matches 10 bases. The length of the CDR3 is 16 residues. Germline V gives CDR1 SGHTA, CDR2 FQGNSA. Losses at the gene ends were 5 bases for V and 4 bases for J; bases not matched to a gene: 10. CDR3 residues: CASSPRGSGGVETQYF. As DNA, the CDR3 is TGTGCCAGCAGCCCTAGAGGGAGCGGGGGGGTAGAGACCCAGTACTTC.

For the CDR3, the DNA is TGTGCCAGCAGCTGGAGACTAGCGAGGGCCAATGAGCAGTTCTTC. Protein product: CASSWRLARANEQFF. V gene TRBV28 combines with J gene TRBJ2-1, with 8 bases that match TRBD2. In germline, CDR1 is MDHEN, CDR2 SYDVKM. V lost 6 bases and J lost 6; bases outside the gene matches: 10. The CDR3 spans 15 residues.

The chain is built from TRBV30 and TRBJ1-3; D remains ambiguous. Trimming left V 1 base short and J 2 bases short, with 3 bases between. The CDR3 consists of 12 residues. Per the germline V gene, CDR1 is GTSNPN and CDR2 is SVGIG (reference sequence). The DNA of the CDR3 is TGTGCCTGGAGTGAAGCTGGAAACACCATATATTTT. Translating gives CAWSEAGNTIYF.

The V call is TRBV5-1, the J call TRBJ2-1; D perhaps matches TRBD2 (6 bases). This CDR3 comprises 16 residues. Trimming removed 1 base at V and 9 bases at J, with 20 bases between. Germline assignment: CDR1 SGHRS and CDR2 YFSETQ. The CDR3: CASSLPGGEGPGEQFF. The CDR3 region has the DNA TGCGCCAGCAGCTTGCCCGGGGGAGAGGGGCCGGGTGAGCAGTTCTTC. Complete variable domain (other parts from reference TRBV5-1 and TRBJ2-1): KAGVTQTPRYLIKTRGQQVTLSCSPISGHRSVSWYQQTPGQGLQFLFEYFSETQRNKGNFPGRFSGRQFSNSRSEMNVSTLELGDSALYLCASSLPGGEGPGEQFFGPGTRLTVL.

This chain joins TRBV9 and TRBJ1-1; D perhaps matches TRBD1 (6 bases). V was pared by 6 bases and J by 3 bases, with 15 bases between. Germline CDR1 reads SGDLS; CDR2 reads YYNGEE. The CDR3 runs 14 residues. The CDR3 DNA reads as TGTGCCAGCAACCAACAGGGTGCACACACTGAAGCTTTCTTT. Amino acids: CASNQQGAHTEAFF.

The J gene is TRBJ2-3, the V gene TRBV19; 10 nucleotides line up with TRBD2. The CDR3 loop spans 16 amino acids. Unmatched junction bases numbered 7, after V lost 5 bases and J lost 2 bases. The germline V gene encodes CDR1 LNHDA and CDR2 SQIVND (reference sequence). CDR3 sequence reads: CASSSRTSGVTDTQYF. The CDR3 DNA reads as TGTGCCAGTAGTTCCAGGACTAGCGGAGTCACAGATACGCAGTATTTT.

The gene calls are TRBV6-5 and TRBJ1-1; D is possibly TRBD1 (5 bases). The V gene lost 7 bases and the J gene lost 0 bases, with 12 bases spanning the gap. Germline V CDR1 and CDR2: MNHEY, SVGAGI. This CDR3 contains 14 residues. CDR3 nucleotide sequence: TGTGCCAGCAACCCAGGGATTATGAACACTGAAGCTTTCTTT. Amino acids: CASNPGIMNTEAFF.

The chain recombines TRBV5-1 with TRBJ2-3; TRBD1 matches 8 bases. The CDR3 totals 14 residues. Germline CDR1 is SGHRS and CDR2 is YFSETQ. With 4 bases clipped from V and 2 bases from J, the junction kept 3 bases outside the gene matches. The CDR3 sequence: CASSPGQATDTQYF. CDR3 nucleotide sequence: TGCGCCAGCAGCCCGGGACAGGCCACAGATACGCAGTATTTT.